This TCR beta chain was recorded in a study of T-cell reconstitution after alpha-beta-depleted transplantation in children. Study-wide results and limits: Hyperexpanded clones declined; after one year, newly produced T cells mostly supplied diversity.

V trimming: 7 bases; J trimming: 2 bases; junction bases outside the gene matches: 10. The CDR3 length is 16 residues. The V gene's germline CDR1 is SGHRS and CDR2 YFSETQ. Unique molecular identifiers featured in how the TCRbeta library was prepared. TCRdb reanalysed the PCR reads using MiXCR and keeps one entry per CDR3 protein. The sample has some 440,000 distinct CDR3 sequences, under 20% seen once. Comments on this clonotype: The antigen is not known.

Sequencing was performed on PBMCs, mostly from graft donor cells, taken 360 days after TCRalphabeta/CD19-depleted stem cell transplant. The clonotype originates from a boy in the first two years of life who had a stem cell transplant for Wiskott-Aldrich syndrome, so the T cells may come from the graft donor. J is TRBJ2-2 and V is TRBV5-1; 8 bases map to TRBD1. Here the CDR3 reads CASSLSRGRNTGELFF. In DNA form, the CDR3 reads TGCGCCAGCTCCTTAAGCAGGGGGCGAAACACCGGGGAGCTGTTTTTT.